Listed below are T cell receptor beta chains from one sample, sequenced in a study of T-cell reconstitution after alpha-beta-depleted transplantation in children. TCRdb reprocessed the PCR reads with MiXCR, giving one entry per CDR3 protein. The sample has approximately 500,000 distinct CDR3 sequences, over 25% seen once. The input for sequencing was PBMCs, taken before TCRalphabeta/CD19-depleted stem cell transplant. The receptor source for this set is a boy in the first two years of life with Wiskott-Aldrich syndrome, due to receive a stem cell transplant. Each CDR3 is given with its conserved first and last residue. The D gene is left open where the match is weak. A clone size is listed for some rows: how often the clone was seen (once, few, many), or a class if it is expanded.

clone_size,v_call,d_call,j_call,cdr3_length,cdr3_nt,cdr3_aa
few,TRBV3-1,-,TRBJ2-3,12,TGTGCCAGCAGCCGACTCACAGATACGCAGTATTTT,CASSRLTDTQYF
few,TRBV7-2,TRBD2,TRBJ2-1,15,TGTGCCAGCAGCTTATTCAGCGGGGCATACAATGAGCAGTTCTTC,CASSLFSGAYNEQFF
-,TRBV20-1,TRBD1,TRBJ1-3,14,TGCAGTGCTAGGACAGGGGGCTCTGGAAACACCATATATTTT,CSARTGGSGNTIYF
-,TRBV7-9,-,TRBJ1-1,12,TGTGCCAGCAGCTTACCCAACATCGGAGCTTTCTTT,CASSLPNIGAFF
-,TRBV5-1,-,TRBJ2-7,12,TGCGCCAGCAGCTTGGGGCTAGACGAGCAGTACTTC,CASSLGLDEQYF
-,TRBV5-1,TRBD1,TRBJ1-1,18,TGCGCCAGCAGCTTGGAAATGACAGGGAGTCTGATGAACACTGAAGCTTTCTTT,CASSLEMTGSLMNTEAFF
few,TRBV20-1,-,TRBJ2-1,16,TGCAGTGCTAGAACTGCCGGGACTGGAACCCACAATGAGCAGTTCTTC,CSARTAGTGTHNEQFF
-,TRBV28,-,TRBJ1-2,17,TGTGCCAGCAGTTTATTGGGCATACTGGACGATCGAAGTGGCTACACCTTC,CASSLLGILDDRSGYTF
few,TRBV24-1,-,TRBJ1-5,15,TGTGCCACCAGTGAGGGCGGACAGATCAATCAGCCCCAGCATTTT,CATSEGGQINQPQHF
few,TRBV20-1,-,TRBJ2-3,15,TGCAGTGCTAGAGATTTAAGCGGAGGCACAGATACGCAGTATTTT,CSARDLSGGTDTQYF
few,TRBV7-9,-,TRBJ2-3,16,TGTGCCAGCAGCCCCAATTCGTTTAGGGTCACGGATACGCAGTATTTT,CASSPNSFRVTDTQYF
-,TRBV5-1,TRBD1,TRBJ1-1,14,TGCGCCAGCAGCATTTGGACAGGGGGCACTGAAGCTTTCTTT,CASSIWTGGTEAFF
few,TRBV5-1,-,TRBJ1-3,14,TGCGCCAGCAGCCCGGTCGGGGCTGGAAACACCATATATTTT,CASSPVGAGNTIYF
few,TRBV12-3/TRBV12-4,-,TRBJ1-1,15,TGTGCCAGCAGTTTAGCTGGACGGACGAACACTGAAGCTTTCTTT,CASSLAGRTNTEAFF
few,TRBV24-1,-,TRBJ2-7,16,TGTGCCACCAGTGACAATCAACGGACGGGAGCCTACGAGCAGTACTTC,CATSDNQRTGAYEQYF
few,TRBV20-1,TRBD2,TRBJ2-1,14,TGCAGTGCTAGAGAGGCTAGCGGGAGAAATGAGCAGTTCTTC,CSAREASGRNEQFF
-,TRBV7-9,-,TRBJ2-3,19,TGTGCCAGCAGCTCTACCGTGACCCGGGACGCTGGAAAGGGAGAAACGCAGTATTTT,CASSSTVTRDAGKGETQYF
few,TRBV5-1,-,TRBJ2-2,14,TGCGCCAGCAGCTTGAAAGGGTTCGCCGGGGAGCTGTTTTTT,CASSLKGFAGELFF
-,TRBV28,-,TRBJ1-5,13,TGTGCCAGCAGTTCGGCCGGACATCAGCCCCAGCATTTT,CASSSAGHQPQHF
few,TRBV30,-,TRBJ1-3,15,TGTGCCTGGAGTGCCCCACTGATCTCTGGAAACACCATATATTTT,CAWSAPLISGNTIYF
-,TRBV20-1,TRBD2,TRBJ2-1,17,TGCAGTGCTAGGTACCTAGCGGGAGGACCTTTATACAATGAGCAGTTCTTC,CSARYLAGGPLYNEQFF
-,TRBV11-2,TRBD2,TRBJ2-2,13,TGTGCCAGTCGGGAGGCGAGAGTCGGGGAGCTGTTTTTT,CASREARVGELFF
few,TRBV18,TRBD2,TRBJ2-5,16,TGTGCCAGCTCACCAGTCGCTAGCGGGGTCCAGGAGACCCAGTACTTC,CASSPVASGVQETQYF
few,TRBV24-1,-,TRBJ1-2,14,TGTGCCACCAGTGAGAGGACGGGGAACTATGGCTACACCTTC,CATSERTGNYGYTF
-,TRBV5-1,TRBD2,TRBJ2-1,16,TGCGCCAGCAGCCGCAGCGGGACCGGCTCCTACAATGAGCAGTTCTTC,CASSRSGTGSYNEQFF
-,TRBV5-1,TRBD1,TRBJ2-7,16,TGCGCCAGCAGCTTGGTGTCCCCGGGACAGACCTACGAGCAGTACTTC,CASSLVSPGQTYEQYF
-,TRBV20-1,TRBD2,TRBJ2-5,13,TGCAGTGCTAGTACTAGCGGTGAAGAGACCCAGTACTTC,CSASTSGEETQYF
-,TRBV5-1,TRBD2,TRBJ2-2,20,TGCGCCAGCAGCTTGTCCGGGACTAGCGGGATAACTGCGAACACCGGGGAGCTGTTTTTT,CASSLSGTSGITANTGELFF
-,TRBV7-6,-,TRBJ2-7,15,TGTGCCAGCAGCTTAGGAGCCGGCAAGAACTACGAGCAGTACTTC,CASSLGAGKNYEQYF
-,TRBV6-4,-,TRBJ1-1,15,TGTGCCAGCAGTGAAGTTCGAAAACAGCACACTGAAGCTTTCTTT,CASSEVRKQHTEAFF
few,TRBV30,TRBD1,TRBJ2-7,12,TGTGCCTGGCACAGGGGAACCTACGAGCAGTACTTC,CAWHRGTYEQYF
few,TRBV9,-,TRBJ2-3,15,TGTGCCAGCAGCGTAGGGGGGACCGCGCCGGATACGCAGTATTTT,CASSVGGTAPDTQYF
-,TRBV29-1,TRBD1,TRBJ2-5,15,TGCAGCGTCGGAACTCCGAGACAGGGGGCTGAGACCCAGTACTTC,CSVGTPRQGAETQYF